One and the same sample provided the 8 T cell receptor beta chains below, sequenced in a study of cytomegalovirus exposure and HLA in healthy donors. Libraries were prepared by immunoSEQ multiplex PCR; TCRdb keeps only in-frame clonotypes and omits some of them. The sample includes 70,000 to 75,000 clones, roughly 93% seen only once; the top ten take 3.2%. Sequenced input: PBMCs. Every receptor here comes from a woman aged 18-30 years in good health and CMV-seropositive.

The chain is built from TRBV29-1 and TRBJ2-7, with 8 bases that match TRBD2. V shed 7 bases and J 3 bases; nucleotides not matched to a gene: 11. Per the germline V gene, CDR1 is SQVTM and CDR2 is ANQGSEA. The CDR3 is made up of 14 amino acids. In nucleotides, the CDR3 is TGCAGCGCGTCCCGGGGGGGGACAAGCTACGAGCAGTACTTC. Its protein product is CSASRGGTSYEQYF.

The CDR3 reads CASSSWLNTGELFF. The CDR3 DNA sequence: TGTGCCAGCAGTTCCTGGCTGAACACCGGGGAGCTGTTTTTT. The chain carries TRBV6-6 and TRBJ2-2; D is unresolved. There are 14 residues in the CDR3. The germline gives CDR1 MNHNY, CDR2 SVGAGI (reference sequence). Trimming took off 4 bases at V and 1 base at J, with 7 bases between the two ends.

This clone appeared a single time. This rearrangement joins TRBV28 to TRBJ1-1; TRBD1 agrees at 8 bases. V was clipped by 5 bases and J by 8 bases; unmatched bases: 22. The CDR3 runs 18 residues. Per germline, CDR1 MDHEN and CDR2 SYDVKM. CDR3 DNA: TGTGCCAGCAGTCGTCCCCGATCGACAGGGGAGCTTTCGGCGGAAGCTTTCTTT. Translating gives CASSRPRSTGELSAEAFF.

The chain links TRBV4-3 to TRBJ1-2; 8 positions match TRBD1. The CDR3 runs 15 residues. Trimming removed 5 bases from V and 3 bases from J; junction bases left unmatched: 8. The germline CDR1 and CDR2 sequences are LGHNA and YSLEER. CDR3 loop: CASSYRQGTHYGYTF. For the CDR3, the DNA is TGCGCCAGCAGCTATCGACAGGGGACACACTATGGCTACACCTTC.

The CDR3 bases are TGTGCCAGCAGCCGAAGAACAGGGGTCGGGCAGCCCCAGCATTTT. The encoded protein is CASSRRTGVGQPQHF. V is TRBV7-2 and J is TRBJ1-5; TRBD1 matches at 7 bases. CDR3 length equals 15 residues. The germline V gene encodes CDR1 SGHTA and CDR2 FQGNSA. V shed 5 bases and J 7 bases; nucleotides not matched to a gene: 11.

The rearrangement uses TRBV2 and TRBJ1-1; the match to TRBD1 covers 8 bases. Germline CDR1 and CDR2: SNHLY and FYNNEI. V was pared by 6 bases and J by 6 bases, with 9 bases of the junction left unmatched. The CDR3 is 14 amino acids. The CDR3 DNA reads TGTGCCAGCAGCCTACAGGGGGGGGGTTCTGAAGCTTTCTTT. This codes for CASSLQGGGSEAFF.

The V gene is TRBV23-1, the J gene TRBJ2-3; D remains unclear. TRBV23-1 is classed as an ORF, of uncertain function. The CDR3 is 15 amino acids. Trimming removed 4 bases at V and 4 bases at J, with 15 bases between. For the CDR3, the DNA is TGCGCCAGCAGTCGCTACCTAGGTTTCCCAGATACGCAGTATTTT. Protein sequence: CASSRYLGFPDTQYF.

The chain uses TRBV28 and TRBJ2-2; a possible D gene is TRBD1 (7 bases). Germline assignment: CDR1 MDHEN and CDR2 SYDVKM. The length of the CDR3 is 15 residues. Trimming took 6 bases from V and 4 from J, leaving 15 bases between them. The CDR3 DNA is TGTGCCAGCAGCGCGGGACAGATTCCCACCGGGGAGCTGTTTTTT. It encodes CASSAGQIPTGELFF. Full variable domain (outside the CDR3, taken from reference TRBV28 and TRBJ2-2): DVKVTQSSRYLVKRTGEKVFLECVQDMDHENMFWYRQDPGLGLRLIYFSYDVKMKEKGDIPEGYSVSREKKERFSLILESASTNQTSMYLCASSAGQIPTGELFFGEGSRLTVL.